This record concerns one TCR beta chain sequence. The target antigen is unknown. The data originate from a study of OX40 agonist ivuxolimab in advanced cancers. Overall study results and limits: Clonal expansion among partial responders at 0.1-3.0 mg/kg ranked near the lowest. CD4+ T cells averaged fewer expanded clones than CD8+ T cells.

TCRdb's copy holds only in-frame clones and misses some; the assay was immunoSEQ multiplex PCR. Of tens of thousands of clones in the sample, over 80% are singletons; the top ten hold 0.4% to 0.55%. Autoimmune disease history or systemic immunosuppression led to patients being barred. V lost 4 bases and J lost 0, with 11 bases in between. Germline V lookup: CDR1 SGDLS, CDR2 YYNGEE. CDR3 length: 15 amino acids. Specimen: CD4+ or CD8+ T cells sorted from blood, collected in a trial of the OX40 agonist ivuxolimab. The TCR comes from an adult with an advanced solid tumor such as melanoma, head and neck, liver or kidney cancer. V usage is TRBV9 and J usage is TRBJ2-1; D is ambiguous. CDR3 residues: CASSQTQSSYNEQFF. CDR3 coding DNA: TGTGCCAGCAGCCAGACACAAAGCTCCTACAATGAGCAGTTCTTC.